This T cell receptor (beta chain) stems from a study of T cell clusters in autoimmune cytopenias. One tube held mixed TRB-A and TRB-B primer pools for touch-down PCR. TCRdb re-analyzed the multiplex PCR reads; it lists each CDR3 protein once, without DNA. The table lists some 640 distinct CDR3 sequences. There are 16 residues in the CDR3. In germline, CDR1 is SGHAT, CDR2 FQNNGV. This clonotype counts as medium-sized by frequency. TRB was amplified from about 270 ng of peripheral blood genomic DNA per sample. This sequence joins TRBV11-2 and TRBJ2-7; the TCRdb call, TRBD2, lacks DNA for checking. The receptor was isolated from a human donor with an autoimmune cytopenia or autoimmune hepatitis (not recorded which). What was sequenced was peripheral blood. CDR3 amino acids: CASREGLAGETYEQYF. The variable domain in full, with the rest retrieved from reference TRBV11-2 and TRBJ2-7, is EAGVAQSPRYKIIEKRQSVAFWCNPISGHATLYWYQQILGQGPKLLIQFQNNGVVDDSQLPKDRFSAERLKGVDSTLKIQPAKLEDSAVYLCASREGLAGETYEQYFGPGTRLTVT.